The rows below give T cell receptor beta chains drawn from one sample of a study of T cell responses to AZD1222 COVID-19 vaccine. Sequencing used immunoSEQ multiplex PCR; TCRdb keeps in-frame clones, though not all of them. Here the sample spans about 160,000 clones, approximately 94% being singletons. The input for sequencing was peripheral blood, taken on day 0 of AZD1222 vaccination. These receptors were collected from an adult in good health. CDR3s leave out the opening cysteine and the closing phenylalanine or tryptophan.

J gene | V gene | CDR3 protein
TRBJ1-2 | TRBV2 | ASSGIEGRRRGGYT
TRBJ1-2 | TRBV11-2 | ASSSIVRVNYGYT
TRBJ1-4 | TRBV19 | ASSPTVTLNEKLF
TRBJ2-2 | TRBV9 | ASSVLPGTGNTGELF
TRBJ1-6 | TRBV5-8 | ASSFSPGYNSPLH
TRBJ2-5 | TRBV7-9 | ASSHTGGAETQY
TRBJ2-3 | TRBV11-1 | ATHLAGTDTQY
TRBJ1-1 | TRBV7-2 | ASRRDTKYTEAF
TRBJ1-1 | TRBV19 | ASSIGGKDTEAF
TRBJ2-5 | TRBV19 | ASSTRGTQETQY
TRBJ1-4 | TRBV6-2/TRBV6-3 | ASSYRPTNEKLF
TRBJ2-2 | TRBV3-1/TRBV3-2 | ASMTQGAGELF
TRBJ2-3 | TRBV3-1/TRBV3-2 | ASSKGVLGRGTDTQY
TRBJ1-1 | TRBV2 | ASSEVSGRAEAF
TRBJ2-3 | TRBV6-2/TRBV6-3 | ASSEGLEVDTQY
TRBJ2-3 | TRBV7-9 | ASSLSDTQY
TRBJ1-5 | TRBV28 | ASSLLGSGNQPQH
TRBJ2-2 | TRBV4-1 | ASSQPPGTVLPGELF
TRBJ1-1 | TRBV18 | ASSPDMNTEAF
TRBJ2-2 | TRBV28 | ASSEGGELF
TRBJ1-4 | TRBV7-6 | ASSLEGALATNEKLF
TRBJ1-3 | TRBV24-1 | ATSDLRGVGNTIY
TRBJ1-4 | TRBV4-1 | ATKTGSNEKLF
TRBJ1-2 | TRBV6-5 | AFAPTGGLGYT
TRBJ1-2 | TRBV5-6 | ASSLNRDRGHNGYT
TRBJ1-2 | TRBV28 | ASSLSEQTASSGYT
TRBJ1-1 | TRBV6-5 | ASTTDTEAF
TRBJ2-5 | TRBV9 | ASSTRGDQETQY
TRBJ1-1 | TRBV18 | ASSPGQGYTEAF
TRBJ1-1 | TRBV5-3 | ARSLGYGRLNTEAF
TRBJ2-2 | TRBV11-3 | ASSVGLAGNTGELF
TRBJ1-6 | TRBV19 | ASSPWEGGSPLH
TRBJ2-5 | TRBV30 | AWRTSGSTQTQY
TRBJ1-1 | TRBV3-1/TRBV3-2 | ASSPNGRGNTEAF
TRBJ2-3 | TRBV6-2/TRBV6-3 | ASSSLRVSTDTQY
TRBJ1-6 | TRBV5-4 | ASSLTVGSPLH
TRBJ2-1 | TRBV19 | ASSKGGSYNEQF
TRBJ2-3 | TRBV3-1/TRBV3-2 | ASSRTAGGADTQY
TRBJ2-1 | TRBV4-1 | ASSQELDGYNEQF
TRBJ2-1 | TRBV24-1 | ATNPGSSYNEQF
TRBJ1-2 | TRBV2 | ASITRTGQMGGYT
TRBJ2-2 | TRBV6-2/TRBV6-3 | ASSLAGGYTGELF
TRBJ1-2 | TRBV5-4 | ASRAAGKEGGYT